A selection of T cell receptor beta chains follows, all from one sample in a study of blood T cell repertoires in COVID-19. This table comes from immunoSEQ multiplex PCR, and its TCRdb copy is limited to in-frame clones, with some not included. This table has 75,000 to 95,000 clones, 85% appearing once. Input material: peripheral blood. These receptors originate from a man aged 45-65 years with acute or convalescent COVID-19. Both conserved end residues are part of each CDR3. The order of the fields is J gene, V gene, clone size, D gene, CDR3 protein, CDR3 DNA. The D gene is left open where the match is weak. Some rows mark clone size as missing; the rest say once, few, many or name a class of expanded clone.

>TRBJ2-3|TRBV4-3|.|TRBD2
CASSRTSGVSDTQYF
TGCGCCAGCAGCCGAACTAGCGGGGTTTCAGATACGCAGTATTTT
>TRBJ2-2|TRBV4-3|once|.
CASSQEYSSTGELFF
TGCGCCAGCAGCCAAGAATACAGCTCCACCGGGGAGCTGTTTTTT
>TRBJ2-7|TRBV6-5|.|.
CASREGSSYEQYF
TGTGCCAGCAGGGAGGGAAGCTCCTACGAGCAGTACTTC
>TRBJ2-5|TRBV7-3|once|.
CASSPQGAETQYF
TGTGCCAGCAGCCCACAGGGAGCAGAGACCCAGTACTTC
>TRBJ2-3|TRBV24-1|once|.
CATSAASFGTDTQYF
TGTGCCACCAGCGCCGCTAGCTTTGGTACAGATACGCAGTATTTT
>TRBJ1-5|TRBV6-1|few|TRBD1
CASSGRQGGVNQPQHF
TGTGCCAGCAGTGGAAGACAGGGGGGGGTCAATCAGCCCCAGCATTTT
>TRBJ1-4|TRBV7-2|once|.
CASSLVWGGGGKLFF
TGTGCCAGCAGCTTAGTATGGGGGGGAGGCGGAAAACTGTTTTTT
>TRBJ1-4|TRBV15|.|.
CATTGAAYSTNEKLFF
TGTGCCACCACAGGGGCAGCCTACTCAACTAATGAAAAACTGTTTTTT
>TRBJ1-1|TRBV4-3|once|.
CASSQDFGEGRTEAFF
TGCGCCAGCAGCCAAGATTTCGGGGAAGGTAGGACTGAAGCTTTCTTT
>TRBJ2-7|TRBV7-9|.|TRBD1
CASSLGGTGRGFSEQYF
TGTGCCAGCAGCTTAGGTGGGACAGGCAGGGGATTCTCCGAGCAGTACTTC
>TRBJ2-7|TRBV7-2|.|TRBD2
CASSISGSYEQYF
TGTGCCAGCAGCATTAGCGGGTCCTACGAGCAGTACTTC
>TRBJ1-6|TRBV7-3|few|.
CASSLSPAGSDSPLHF
TGTGCCAGCAGCTTAAGCCCGGCGGGGTCGGATTCACCCCTCCACTTT
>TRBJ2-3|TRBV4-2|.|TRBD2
CASSQETTSGRWGTDTQYF
TGTGCCAGCAGCCAAGAAACGACTAGCGGGAGATGGGGCACAGATACGCAGTATTTT
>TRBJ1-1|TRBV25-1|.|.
CASSERGVEAFF
TGTGCCAGCAGTGAAAGGGGCGTTGAAGCTTTCTTT
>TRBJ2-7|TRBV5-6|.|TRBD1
CASSWRDRGHEQYF
TGTGCCAGCAGCTGGAGGGACAGGGGCCACGAGCAGTACTTC
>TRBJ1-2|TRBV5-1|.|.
CASSLRGGGGSGYTF
TGCGCCAGCAGCTTGCGAGGTGGGGGCGGTTCGGGCTACACCTTC
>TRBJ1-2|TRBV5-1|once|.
CASSLGNTGSYGYTF
TGCGCCAGCAGCTTGGGGAATACAGGTTCCTATGGCTACACCTTC
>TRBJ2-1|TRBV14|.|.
CASSQAGYNEQFF
TGTGCCAGCAGCCAAGCGGGTTACAATGAGCAGTTCTTC
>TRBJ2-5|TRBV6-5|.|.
CASSYSEQGAQSQYF
TGTGCCAGCAGTTACTCGGAGCAGGGTGCCCAATCCCAGTACTTC
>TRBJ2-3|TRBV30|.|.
CAWSVGASTQYF
TGTGCCTGGAGTGTAGGGGCCTCGACGCAGTATTTT
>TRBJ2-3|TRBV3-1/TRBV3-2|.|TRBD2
CASSQGVAGEARDTQYF
TGTGCCAGCAGCCAAGGAGTAGCGGGGGAAGCGAGAGATACGCAGTATTTT
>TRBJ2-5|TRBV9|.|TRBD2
CASSPGTSGGPLGETQYF
TGTGCCAGCAGCCCAGGGACTAGCGGGGGGCCGTTAGGAGAGACCCAGTACTTC
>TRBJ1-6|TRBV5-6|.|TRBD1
CASTRQGAGNSPLHF
TGTGCCAGCACCCGACAGGGGGCAGGTAATTCACCCCTCCACTTT
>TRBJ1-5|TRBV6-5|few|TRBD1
CATKMGQMDQPQHF
TGTGCCACCAAAATGGGACAGATGGATCAGCCCCAGCATTTT
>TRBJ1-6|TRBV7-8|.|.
CASSLNSQGASYNSPLHF
TGTGCCAGCAGCTTAAATTCGCAGGGCGCCTCCTATAATTCACCCCTCCACTTT
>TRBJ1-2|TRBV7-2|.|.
CASRRDIQGGYTF
TGTGCCAGCCGCCGGGACATCCAGGGGGGCTACACCTTC
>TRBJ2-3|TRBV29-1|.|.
CSVAGIYTDTQYF
TGCAGCGTTGCAGGGATTTACACAGATACGCAGTATTTT
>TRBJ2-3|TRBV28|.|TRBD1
CASNLSGQGNTDTQYF
TGTGCCAGCAACTTATCAGGACAGGGGAACACAGATACGCAGTATTTT
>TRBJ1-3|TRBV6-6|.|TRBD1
CASSGTASGNTIYF
TGTGCCAGCAGCGGGACAGCCTCTGGAAACACCATATATTTT
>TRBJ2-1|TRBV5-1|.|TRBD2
CASRESTSEAYNEQFF
TGCGCCAGCAGAGAATCGACTAGCGAGGCCTACAATGAGCAGTTCTTC
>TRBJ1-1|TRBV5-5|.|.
CASSLQAGLNTEAFF
TGTGCCAGCAGCTTGCAGGCAGGGTTGAACACTGAAGCTTTCTTT
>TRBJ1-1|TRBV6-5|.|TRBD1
CATRQGTNTEAFF
TGTGCCACCCGACAGGGAACGAACACTGAAGCTTTCTTT
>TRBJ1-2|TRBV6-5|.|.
CASSLDRLYGYTF
TGTGCCAGCAGTTTGGACAGATTATATGGCTACACCTTC
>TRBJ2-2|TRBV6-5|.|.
CASSYASTVGELFF
TGTGCCAGCAGTTACGCTAGCACGGTCGGGGAGCTGTTTTTT
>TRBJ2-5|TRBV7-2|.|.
CASSLPVVETQYF
TGTGCCAGCAGTCTCCCCGTCGTAGAGACCCAGTACTTC
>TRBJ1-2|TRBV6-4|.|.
CASSGQGESGYTF
TGTGCCAGCAGTGGCCAGGGCGAGTCTGGCTACACCTTC
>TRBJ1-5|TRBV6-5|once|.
CASSTSGLLNQPQHF
TGTGCCAGCAGCACCTCGGGTCTCCTGAATCAGCCCCAGCATTTT